This T cell receptor (beta chain) originates from a study of human T cells and chemical hapten exposure. On the study more broadly: Among samples, TCR yields varied mainly because of small differences in pooled library volume.

TCRdb re-derived calls from the RACE reads in MiXCR, one entry per CDR3 protein. The profile shows 97,000 or so distinct CDR3 sequences, 27% of them singletons. This sample's time point: patch test 3, about 24 weeks after DPC sensitization. Specified treatment: therapeutic diphenylcyclopropenone sensitization with weekly scalp DPC. This TCR was sampled from a middle-aged man with alopecia areata. Some clones in this sample may be carry-over from other donors' samples. The material sequenced was whole blood, taken in connection with sensitization to the hapten diphenylcyclopropenone (DPC).

The CDR3 sequence is CASSLVSGVKNEKLFF. The CDR3 DNA reads TGTGCCAGCAGCTTAGTGTCAGGGGTCAAGAATGAAAAACTGTTTTTT. The rearrangement links TRBV7-9 to TRBJ1-4; possible D gene TRBD1, 6 bases. CDR1 and CDR2 (germline): SEHNR, FQNEAQ (reference sequence). The CDR3 spans 16 residues. V shed 1 base and J shed 5 bases, with 14 bases lying between them. Based on the CDR3 plus reference TRBV7-9 and TRBJ1-4, the full variable domain is DTGVSQNPRHKITKRGQNVTFRCDPISEHNRLYWYRQTLGQGPEFLTYFQNEAQLEKSRLLSDRFSAERPKGSFSTLEIQRTEQGDSAMYLCASSLVSGVKNEKLFFGSGTQLSVL.